A few counts support the clone carrying this TCR beta chain. Its antigen is not identified. The entry originates in a study of molecular identifiers for immune sequencing clone quantification. Overall study: The replicates split RNA from roughly 20,000 or 100,000 naive CD8 cells five ways and sequenced four. General study results and limits: Barcode-sharing identical TCR molecules could underestimate highly expanded clone sizes.

TCRdb recomputed calls from the PCR reads with MiXCR, one row per CDR3 protein. The sample lists approximately 680,000 distinct CDR3 sequences, roughly 25% occurring once. The sample consisted of naive CD8+ T cells from blood, with Jurkat cell RNA spiked in. Stated subset: FACS-sorted CD8+CD4-CCR7+CD45RA+ naive T cells. The receptor was derived from a human donor in good health. Some libraries in this study had Jurkat cell RNA spiked in.

The CDR3 DNA reads TGCGCCAGCAGCCAAGGACTAGCGGGACCCTACAATGAGCAGTTCTTC. Protein product: CASSQGLAGPYNEQFF. This chain links TRBV4-3 with TRBJ2-1, with 11 bases fitting TRBD2. V gave up 1 base and J gave up 2 bases; unmatched junction bases: 1. This CDR3 region has 16 residues. Germline lookup yields CDR1 LGHNA and CDR2 YSLEER.